This T cell receptor (beta chain) was identified during a study of cytomegalovirus exposure and HLA in healthy donors. About the study: In an early release, HLA-typed donors contributed roughly 85 million unique TCR sequences. Broader study findings: In most subjects, TCR beta sequences reportedly gave accurate predictions of HLA-A and HLA-B alleles.

The donors, nominally healthy at sampling, likely had unrecorded immune exposures. It was with 60 Vbeta and 13 Jbeta primers that the PCR ran. The repertoire was sequenced with immunoSEQ multiplex PCR; TCRdb's copy has only in-frame clones and lacks some. The table records 150,000 to 200,000 clones, over 65% of them present only once. To note about this clone: Its antigen remains unknown.

V lost 4 bases to trimming and J lost 5 bases; unmatched junction nucleotides: 4. Germline CDR1 and CDR2: MNHNS and SASEGT. The CDR3 contains 16 residues. The clonotype originates from a man between 60 and 75 years old in good health and CMV-seronegative. What was sequenced was PBMCs. V is TRBV6-1 and J is TRBJ1-6, with 11 bases that match TRBD1. CDR3 sequence reads: CASSGTGGLNNSPLHF. In DNA, the CDR3 is TGTGCCAGCAGTGGGACAGGGGGCCTTAATAATTCACCCCTCCACTTT.